The 25 T cell receptor beta chains reported below all come from one sample, sequenced in a study of cytomegalovirus exposure and HLA in healthy donors. PCR used 60 Vbeta primers and 13 Jbeta primers. This table comes from immunoSEQ multiplex PCR, and its TCRdb copy is limited to in-frame clones, with some not included. The table lists about 150,000 clones, roughly four fifths of them singletons. The source material was PBMCs. The receptor source for this set is a female donor in good health and CMV-seropositive.

V and J are TRBV5-1 and TRBJ1-1; TRBD1 might be the D (5 bases). V lost 2 bases and J lost 0, with 8 bases in between. The CDR3 covers 14 residues. CDR1 and CDR2 (germline): SGHRS, YFSETQ. CDR3: CASSFTGMNTEAFF. CDR3 DNA: TGCGCCAGCAGCTTTACAGGAATGAACACTGAAGCTTTCTTT.

This chain joins TRBV29-1 and TRBJ2-7; 7 bases are shared with TRBD1. The V gene end was trimmed by 4 bases and the J gene end by 0 bases; junction bases not matched to a gene: 3. CDR1 and CDR2 (germline): SQVTM, ANQGSEA. The CDR3 is 13 amino acids. DNA for the CDR3: TGCAGCGTTGTGGGGGACAGCTCCTACGAGCAGTACTTC. It yields the protein CSVVGDSSYEQYF.

The rearrangement joins TRBV10-2 to TRBJ1-2; the match to TRBD1 covers 8 bases. The V segment lost 6 bases and the J segment 4 bases; nucleotides outside the gene matches: 13. This CDR3 comprises 16 residues. CDR1 is WSHSY, CDR2 SAAADI, per germline. CDR3 DNA sequence: TGCGCCAGCAGAAACGGGCTCAGGGGGCTCTCCTATGGCTACACCTTC. Protein sequence: CASRNGLRGLSYGYTF.

The rearrangement links TRBV6-1 to TRBJ2-1, with a weak D call TRBD1 (5 bases). V was trimmed by 5 bases and J by 10 bases, leaving 12 bases between them. The CDR3 is 12 residues long. Germline CDR1 and CDR2: MNHNS and SASEGT. The CDR3 reads CASSLGRGEQFF. The CDR3 region has the DNA TGTGCCAGCAGTTTGGGGCGTGGCGAGCAGTTCTTC.

This chain connects TRBV7-2 to TRBJ2-1, with 9 bases matching TRBD2. Germline lookup yields CDR1 SGHTA and CDR2 FQGNSA. This CDR3 has 15 amino acids. Germline trimming cut 7 bases from V and 7 bases from J; bases unmatched to any gene: 11. CDR3 region: CASTLGGRASNEQFF. Here the CDR3 DNA reads TGTGCCAGCACCTTGGGCGGGAGGGCCTCAAATGAGCAGTTCTTC.

This chain joins TRBV7-9 and TRBJ1-2; 9 bases map to TRBD1. Germline assignment: CDR1 SEHNR and CDR2 FQNEAQ (reference sequence). The CDR3 loop spans 14 amino acids. V lost 1 base, J lost 7 bases, and 4 bases stayed unmatched. CDR3: CASSLGGTGSGYTF. DNA for the CDR3: TGTGCCAGCAGCTTAGGAGGGACAGGGTCTGGCTACACCTTC.

The chain couples TRBV7-9 to TRBJ2-3, with TRBD2 matching 7 bases. The CDR3 totals 16 residues. Germline V gene sequence: CDR1 SEHNR, CDR2 FQNEAQ (reference sequence). The ends lost 1 base at V and 2 bases at J; junction bases unmatched: 6. For the CDR3, the DNA is TGTGCCAGCAGCTTAGAGGGTAGCGGGTACACAGATACGCAGTATTTT. It codes for CASSLEGSGYTDTQYF.

The chain links TRBV28 to TRBJ1-2; tentatively, D is TRBD1 (5 bases). The germline V and J ends were trimmed by 5 bases and 4 bases, with 17 bases remaining between them. The CDR3 loop spans 15 amino acids. Looked up from germline, CDR1 is MDHEN and CDR2 is SYDVKM. The CDR3 nucleotides read TGTGCCAGCAGTCTTGGGGGAGCGACTAGCTATGGCTACACCTTC. As protein: CASSLGGATSYGYTF.

V is TRBV29-1 and J is TRBJ1-4; no firm D call. This CDR3 contains 12 residues. The germline V and J ends were trimmed by 6 bases and 8 bases, with 13 bases remaining between them. Germline V gene lookup returns CDR1 SQVTM and CDR2 ANQGSEA. CDR3 DNA: TGCAGCGTGTCGGGAAGAGGGGAAAAACTGTTTTTT. Residues: CSVSGRGEKLFF.

The chain has TRBV19 and TRBJ2-7; tentatively, D is TRBD1 (5 bases). The V end lost 3 bases, the J end lost 5 bases, and 14 bases lay between the germline ends. CDR1 is LNHDA and CDR2 is SQIVND in the germline V gene (reference sequence). The CDR3 contains 14 residues. This CDR3 reads CASSMAQGRDEQYF. In nucleotides, the CDR3 is TGTGCCAGTAGTATGGCGCAGGGCAGGGACGAGCAGTACTTC.

The CDR3 reads CANSYLVPGELFF. The CDR3 DNA follows: TGCGCCAACAGCTACCTTGTCCCCGGGGAGCTGTTTTTT. V is TRBV10-2 and J is TRBJ2-2; no definite D call. Trimming left V 10 bases short and J 6 bases short, with 15 bases between. CDR1 and CDR2 (germline): WSHSY, SAAADI. The CDR3 consists of 13 residues.

V usage is TRBV2 and J usage is TRBJ2-1, with a weak D call TRBD1 (6 bases). This CDR3 is 14 amino acids long. Germline V gene lookup returns CDR1 SNHLY and CDR2 FYNNEI. With 7 bases removed from V and 2 bases from J, the gap between germline ends came to 12 bases. The CDR3 spells CASTPRQAYNEQFF. Written as DNA, the CDR3 is TGTGCCAGCACCCCGCGACAGGCCTACAATGAGCAGTTCTTC.

The rearrangement uses TRBV2 and TRBJ2-1; D perhaps matches TRBD2 (6 bases). The ends were cut back, 5 bases at V and 4 bases at J, with 9 bases in the middle. This CDR3 region has 13 residues. The germline V gene has CDR1 SNHLY and CDR2 FYNNEI. The CDR3 here is CASSTGDYNEQFF. The CDR3 DNA is TGTGCCAGCAGTACGGGAGATTACAATGAGCAGTTCTTC.

This clone has only one observation. The rearrangement uses TRBV29-1 and TRBJ1-1; 7 nucleotides line up with TRBD1. J lost 3 bases, V lost 0 bases, and 1 base had no gene match. This CDR3 spans 13 amino acids. CDR1 is SQVTM and CDR2 is ANQGSEA in the germline V gene. Here the CDR3 reads CSVEETGYTEAFF. CDR3 coding DNA: TGCAGCGTTGAAGAGACAGGGTACACTGAAGCTTTCTTT.

The CDR3 nucleotides read TGCGCCAGCAGCTTACTAGAAAAGGAGCCCTACGAGCAGTACTTC. This gives the protein CASSLLEKEPYEQYF. V and J are TRBV5-1 and TRBJ2-7, with D tentatively TRBD2 (5 bases). CDR1 SGHRS and CDR2 YFSETQ come from the germline V gene. The CDR3 totals 15 residues. Trimming left V 2 bases short and J 2 bases short, with 14 bases between.

The chain uses TRBV27 and TRBJ1-5, with 8 bases lining up with TRBD1. The CDR3 extends over 13 amino acids. Trimming cost V 4 bases and J 7 bases; bases outside gene matches: 3. Germline loops: CDR1 MNHEY, CDR2 SMNVEV (reference sequence). The chain's CDR3 is CASSSDRAQPQHF. For the CDR3, the DNA is TGTGCCAGCAGTTCGGACAGGGCCCAGCCCCAGCATTTT.

A few counts support this clone. This chain links TRBV27 with TRBJ1-1, with 12 bases lining up with TRBD1. Germline CDR1 and CDR2: MNHEY and SMNVEV (reference sequence). V shed 10 bases, J shed 10 bases, and the junction held 13 bases outside the gene matches. The CDR3 has 14 amino acids. The DNA of the CDR3 is TGTGCCAACACTCCGGGACAGGGGGCAATAGGAGCTTTCTTT. It specifies CANTPGQGAIGAFF.

DNA for the CDR3: TGTGCCAGCAGCACCGGACAGGCTCGGAACACTGAAGCTTTCTTT. The encoded protein is CASSTGQARNTEAFF. The J gene is TRBJ1-1, the V gene TRBV7-8; 7 positions agree with TRBD1. The CDR3 has 15 residues. Germline V gene sequence: CDR1 SGHVS, CDR2 FQNEAQ. The J segment lost 1 base and the V segment lost 5 bases, leaving 7 bases of the junction unmatched.

J is TRBJ2-2 and V is TRBV28; a possible D gene is TRBD1 (6 bases). Germline CDR1 is MDHEN and CDR2 is SYDVKM. There are 15 residues in the CDR3. V was cut by 3 bases and J by 0 bases, with 8 bases left in between. CDR3 in DNA: TGTGCCAGCAGTTTTGGGACAACGAACACCGGGGAGCTGTTTTTT. Protein product: CASSFGTTNTGELFF.

The sample holds a few counts of this clone. V gene TRBV7-2 combines with J gene TRBJ1-2; the D is unclear. The CDR3 is 13 residues long. Germline V gene lookup returns CDR1 SGHTA and CDR2 FQGNSA. V lost 5 bases to trimming and J lost 7 bases, with 14 bases between them. The CDR3 region is CASSPYQDSGYTF. CDR3 bases: TGTGCCAGCAGCCCCTACCAGGATAGTGGCTACACCTTC.

V and J are TRBV6-5 and TRBJ1-1; D not resolved. Germline V gene data show CDR1 as MNHEY and CDR2 as SVGAGI. V lost 0 bases to trimming and J lost 6 bases, with 11 bases between them. The CDR3 has 14 amino acids. Here the CDR3 DNA reads TGTGCCAGCAGTTACTCGCTCTTGAGGGCTGAAGCTTTCTTT. Its protein product is CASSYSLLRAEAFF.

A few counts support this clone. The V gene is TRBV11-2, the J gene TRBJ2-7, with D possibly TRBD2 on 5 matching bases. Trimming removed 2 bases at V and 4 bases at J, with 15 bases between. The CDR3 has 15 amino acids. Germline loops: CDR1 SGHAT, CDR2 FQNNGV. The CDR3 nucleotides read TGTGCCAGCAGCTTAACCCCCCAGCAGCGGTACGAGCAGTACTTC. Protein sequence: CASSLTPQQRYEQYF. Using reference TRBV11-2 and TRBJ2-7 for the parts outside the CDR3, the full variable domain is EAGVAQSPRYKIIEKRQSVAFWCNPISGHATLYWYQQILGQGPKLLIQFQNNGVVDDSQLPKDRFSAERLKGVDSTLKIQPAKLEDSAVYLCASSLTPQQRYEQYFGPGTRLTVT.

The genes are TRBV11-2 and TRBJ2-1; 8 nucleotides align to TRBD2. V dropped 1 base and J dropped 15; count of bases not matched to a gene: 2. This CDR3 comprises 11 residues. Germline V gene lookup returns CDR1 SGHAT and CDR2 FQNNGV. Here the CDR3 DNA reads TGTGCCAGCAGCTTAGGACTAGCGTTGTTCTTC. Translating gives CASSLGLALFF.

In DNA, the CDR3 is TGTGCCAGTAAGTTGCGGAACACAGATACGCAGTATTTT. Translation: CASKLRNTDTQYF. The gene calls are TRBV19 and TRBJ2-3, with D unclear. Germline-derived CDR1 and CDR2 are LNHDA and SQIVND (reference sequence). CDR3 length equals 13 residues. The V end was cut by 7 bases, the J end by 2 bases, with 10 bases between. The variable domain in full, completed from reference TRBV19 and TRBJ2-3, reads DGGITQSPKYLFRKEGQNVTLSCEQNLNHDAMYWYRQDPGQGLRLIYYSQIVNDFQKGDIAEGYSVSREKKESFPLTVTSAQKNPTAFYLCASKLRNTDTQYFGPGTRLTVL.

This rearrangement joins TRBV29-1 to TRBJ2-7; 10 bases map to TRBD1. J gave up 0 bases and V 4 bases, and 3 bases lay outside the gene matches. Germline CDR1 SQVTM, CDR2 ANQGSEA. This CDR3 has 14 residues. The DNA for the CDR3 is TGCAGCGTTGGCGGGGACAGGGGCTCCTACGAGCAGTACTTC. Translated: CSVGGDRGSYEQYF.